This entry lists 15 T cell receptor beta chains sequenced from one sample in a study of T cell responses to AZD1222 COVID-19 vaccine. TCRdb's copy holds only in-frame clones and misses some; the assay was immunoSEQ multiplex PCR. The sample consists of fewer than 90,000 clones, 85% to 90% of them appearing once. The sequencing here drew on peripheral blood, taken 28 days after the second AZD1222 dose. These receptors were taken from an adult who received the AZD1222 COVID-19 vaccine.

The rearrangement joins TRBV11-2 to TRBJ2-4, with 9 bases matching TRBD1. Unmatched junction bases numbered 6, after V lost 5 bases and J lost 1 base. The CDR3 totals 16 residues. Germline lookup yields CDR1 SGHAT and CDR2 FQNNGV. CDR3 DNA: TGTGCCAGCAGCCCCGGACAGGGGACGGCCAAAAACATTCAGTACTTC. Translated: CASSPGQGTAKNIQYF.

J is TRBJ1-2 and V is TRBV3-1 (or the pseudogene TRBV3-2); D not certain. With 4 bases removed from V and 4 bases from J, the gap between germline ends came to 10 bases. The CDR3 is 13 residues long. CDR1 is LGHDT, CDR2 YNNKEL, per germline (reference sequence). The CDR3 reads CASSPDGLYGYTF. DNA of the CDR3: TGTGCCAGCAGCCCAGACGGTCTCTATGGCTACACCTTC.

The chain recombines TRBV28 with TRBJ1-5; D ambiguous. V was shortened by 5 bases and J by 6 bases, with 5 bases between the two germline ends. Germline lookup yields CDR1 MDHEN and CDR2 SYDVKM. The CDR3 has 11 amino acids. The CDR3 region is CASSRAQPQHF. As DNA, the CDR3 is TGTGCCAGCAGTAGGGCTCAGCCCCAGCATTTT.

The chain recombines TRBV6-1 with TRBJ2-1, with D possibly matching TRBD2 (5 bases). Trimming shortened V by 5 bases and J by 0 bases, and 14 bases separated the two germline ends. Germline V gene data show CDR1 as MNHNS and CDR2 as SASEGT. The CDR3 runs to 16 residues. CDR3 amino acids: CASSQGGSSSYNEQFF. CDR3 sequence (DNA): TGTGCCAGCAGTCAAGGTGGGAGTAGCTCCTACAATGAGCAGTTCTTC.

This sequence joins TRBV7-9 and TRBJ1-1, with D perhaps TRBD1 (6 bases). From germline, CDR1 is SEHNR and CDR2 FQNEAQ (reference sequence). The CDR3 is 13 residues long. Trimming cost V 4 bases and J 10 bases, with 16 bases left between them. This chain's CDR3 is CASSYTQGRGAFF. The CDR3 DNA reads as TGTGCCAGCAGCTATACACAGGGCCGAGGAGCTTTCTTT.

This clone was observed once. CDR3 residues: CASSPPARETQYF. The CDR3 nucleotides are TGTGCCAGCTCACCACCGGCCAGGGAGACCCAGTACTTC. This sequence joins TRBV18 and TRBJ2-5; D not resolved. Germline loops: CDR1 KGHSH, CDR2 LQKENI. This CDR3 is 13 amino acids long. Trimming removed 0 bases at V and 5 bases at J, with 7 bases between.

This clone occurred once. The chain employs TRBV5-1 and TRBJ2-1; TRBD2 might be the D (6 bases). Trimming removed 0 bases from V and 8 bases from J, with 9 bases in between. Per the germline V gene, CDR1 is SGHRS and CDR2 is YFSETQ. The CDR3 is 13 residues long. The CDR3 DNA is TGCGCCAGCAGCTTGGGTAGCGGAGATGAGCAGTTCTTC. Its protein product is CASSLGSGDEQFF.

This rearrangement joins TRBV7-8 to TRBJ1-2; TRBD1 aligns across 12 bases. Germline CDR1 and CDR2: SGHVS and FQNEAQ. The CDR3 covers 17 residues. V trimming: 4 bases; J trimming: 5 bases; junction bases outside the gene matches: 11. CDR3 DNA: TGTGCCAGCAGCTCCCAGACCCCGGGACAGGGGGCATATGGCTACACCTTC. Encoded protein: CASSSQTPGQGAYGYTF.

CDR3 sequence (DNA): TGCGCCAGCAGTCCCCACCGGGGGGCAGGGAACACTGAAGCTTTCTTT. This translates into CASSPHRGAGNTEAFF. The chain recombines TRBV5-1 with TRBJ1-1; D perhaps matches TRBD1 (6 bases). CDR3 length equals 16 residues. V dropped 5 bases and J dropped 1 base, with 18 bases sitting between them. Per the germline V gene, CDR1 is SGHRS and CDR2 is YFSETQ.

In its sample, this clone was seen once. In nucleotides, the CDR3 is TGTGCCAGCAGCCCTCAAGGGACGGCAACCTACGAGCAGTACTTC. It codes for CASSPQGTATYEQYF. The chain joins TRBV7-9 to TRBJ2-7; the D call may be TRBD1 or TRBD2 (5 bases each). CDR1 is SEHNR, CDR2 FQNEAQ, per germline (reference sequence). V was shortened by 5 bases and J by 2 bases, with 16 bases between the two germline ends. The CDR3 loop spans 15 amino acids.

This clone was observed a single time. V is TRBV19 and J is TRBJ1-2; 9 nucleotides align to TRBD1. The CDR3 totals 15 residues. The V gene's germline CDR1 is LNHDA and CDR2 SQIVND (reference sequence). V shed 4 bases, J shed 4 bases, and the junction held 7 bases outside the gene matches. CDR3 coding DNA: TGTGCCAGTAGTACACAGGGGGCGCGAATCTATGGCTACACCTTC. This sequence encodes CASSTQGARIYGYTF.

The chain combines TRBV28 with TRBJ2-7; tentatively, D is TRBD1 (5 bases). Germline assignment: CDR1 MDHEN and CDR2 SYDVKM. This CDR3 region has 15 residues. The germline V and J ends were trimmed by 3 bases and 0 bases, with 12 bases remaining between them. The CDR3 bases are TGTGCCAGCAGTTTGTCCGGTGGGGCCTCCTACGAGCAGTACTTC. Translation: CASSLSGGASYEQYF. Filled out from reference TRBV28 and TRBJ2-7, the complete variable domain reads DVKVTQSSRYLVKRTGEKVFLECVQDMDHENMFWYRQDPGLGLRLIYFSYDVKMKEKGDIPEGYSVSREKKERFSLILESASTNQTSMYLCASSLSGGASYEQYFGPGTRLTVT.

This clone was observed a handful of times. The chain combines TRBV18 with TRBJ2-7; the match to TRBD1 covers 8 bases. In germline, CDR1 is KGHSH, CDR2 LQKENI. The CDR3 has 15 amino acids. Trimming removed 4 bases from V and 4 bases from J; junction bases left unmatched: 9. Here the CDR3 DNA reads TGTGCCAGCTCACGTGTTTTAGGACAGGGTTACGAGCAGTACTTC. Translation: CASSRVLGQGYEQYF.

This sequence joins TRBV18 and TRBJ2-5; TRBD2 might be the D (6 bases). Germline V gene lookup returns CDR1 KGHSH and CDR2 LQKENI. This CDR3 is 13 amino acids long. V dropped 3 bases and J dropped 3 bases, with 8 bases sitting between them. The CDR3 here is CASSPLAEETQYF. The CDR3 DNA follows: TGTGCCAGCTCACCGTTAGCGGAAGAGACCCAGTACTTC.

This chain joins TRBV28 and TRBJ2-1, with D perhaps given as TRBD1 or TRBD2 (6 bases each). The CDR3 contains 16 residues. Trimming took off 2 bases at V and 0 bases at J, with 11 bases between the two ends. Germline CDR1 and CDR2: MDHEN and SYDVKM. The CDR3 nucleotides are TGTGCCAGCAGTTTAGTGGAGGGGGTCTCCTACAATGAGCAGTTCTTC. Its translation is CASSLVEGVSYNEQFF.